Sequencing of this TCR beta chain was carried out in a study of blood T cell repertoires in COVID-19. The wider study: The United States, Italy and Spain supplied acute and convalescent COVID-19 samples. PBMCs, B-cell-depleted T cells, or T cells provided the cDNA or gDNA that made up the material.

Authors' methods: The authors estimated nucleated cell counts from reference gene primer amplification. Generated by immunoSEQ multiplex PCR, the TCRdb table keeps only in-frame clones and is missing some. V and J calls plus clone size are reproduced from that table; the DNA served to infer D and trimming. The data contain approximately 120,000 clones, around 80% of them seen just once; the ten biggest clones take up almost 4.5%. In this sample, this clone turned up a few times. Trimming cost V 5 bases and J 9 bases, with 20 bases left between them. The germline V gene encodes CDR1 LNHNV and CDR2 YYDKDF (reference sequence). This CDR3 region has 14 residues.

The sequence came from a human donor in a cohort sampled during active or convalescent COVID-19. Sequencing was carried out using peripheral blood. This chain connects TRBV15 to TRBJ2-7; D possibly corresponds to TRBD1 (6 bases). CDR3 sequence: CATSFRTVSRGQYF. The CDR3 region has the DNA TGTGCCACCAGCTTCCGGACGGTGAGCAGGGGGCAGTACTTC.